The T cell receptor (beta chain) under discussion was sequenced for a study of shared clonotypes between healthy human individuals. Notes on the study in general: In general, naive subsets displayed greater estimated richness than memory subsets did.

About this clone: Its matching antigen is unknown.

In the study's own analysis: Owing to the provision of junction-only sequences devoid of quality scores by immunoSEQ, filtering differed. Here immunoSEQ multiplex PCR was the method, and the copy in TCRdb shows in-frame clones only, minus some. Clone size and V and J calls were adopted from that table, with D and trimming inferred from the DNA. Of just over 2,000,000 clones listed, 85% to 95% are singletons. Trimming removed 3 bases from V and 4 bases from J, with 13 bases in between. The germline gives CDR1 SGHRS, CDR2 YFSETQ. The CDR3 covers 14 residues. This sequence was found in a man aged 18 to 29 in good health. V gene TRBV5-1 combines with J gene TRBJ1-1, with D perhaps matching TRBD1 (6 bases). Material: naive CD4+ T cells sorted from blood. Subset defined: CD45RA+ positively selected. The CDR3 DNA reads as TGCGCCAGCAGCTCCAGGGGAGGGGGCACTGAAGCTTTCTTT. Translation gives CASSSRGGGTEAFF.